This TCR beta chain came from a study of spatial heterogeneity in lung cancer. About the study: The library had UMIs, and each TCR and UMI pair averaged more than ten raw reads.

This clonotype ranks as medium-sized (0.01 to 0.1%). From the 5' RACE reads, TCRdb called clonotypes with MiXCR, one entry per CDR3 protein. This sample has approximately 25,000 distinct CDR3 sequences, with about 3% found just once. The germline V gene has CDR1 SNHLY and CDR2 FYNNEI. This CDR3 has 12 amino acids. Trimming removed 4 bases from V and 6 bases from J, with 10 bases in between. Documented time point: sample taken at primary tumor resection. TCRs were sequenced from unsorted whole RNA of tumor, nontumor lung or PBMC. This clonotype was sampled from a female donor with early-stage non-small cell lung cancer. The chain combines TRBV2 with TRBJ2-7, with D perhaps matching TRBD2 (6 bases). The specimen comprised PBMCs, sampled at surgery. The DNA of the CDR3 is TGTGCCAGCAGTGCGGAGGGCCGCGAGCAGTACTTC. Translation gives CASSAEGREQYF.